This TCR beta chain came from a study of blood T cell repertoires in COVID-19 (dated by TCRdb to 2018 to 2020). As for the study more broadly: Samples from collaborators originated in the United States, Italy and Spain and spanned both the acute and convalescent phases of COVID-19. Where HLA class I and class II types were available, the types were taken from metadata supplied by the sample provider, not from assay-based typing. Deeply sampled blood TCRbeta repertoires from subjects exposed to, actively infected with, or recovered from COVID-19 were included in the dataset. The repertoires were released in a freely available public database meant as a resource for research on the immune response to SARS-CoV-2. The samples were drawn from two sources: the first 160 participants of the ongoing ImmuneRACE study, and approximately 1,300 subjects contributed by 6 global collaborators. The prospective study material was composed of cDNA or gDNA derived from T cells, B-cell-depleted T cells, or PBMCs. Nearly every sample came with metadata listing a de-identified subject ID, COVID-19 status, age in years and sex. Results and caveats for the whole study, not just this receptor: How much clinical and demographic metadata was included differed by source and by participant, and the metadata was provided uncurated.

To note about this clone: It lacks a known antigen. No much larger clone exists at a distance of one base, and base qualities are not known.

In Seattle, one collaborating source enrolled patients while the infection was active and tracked those patients longitudinally over the course of disease. Whole blood was collected in K2EDTA tubes by collaborating institutions according to the institutions' own protocols. For TCRbeta analysis, collaborator samples were shipped as frozen whole blood, as isolated PBMCs, or as DNA extracted from either sample type. The immunoSEQ Assay, a bias-controlled multiplex PCR, was used to amplify TCRbeta CDR3 regions from genomic DNA. The original pipeline was this. The number of nucleated cells in each sample was estimated by amplification of reference gene primers within the assay. To quantify the absolute abundance of each unique TCRbeta CDR3 rearrangement, sequence reads were collapsed and filtered. For each sample, productive Simpson clonality was calculated as the square root of Simpson's diversity index over productive rearrangements. TCRdb provides this immuneACCESS table in a form limited to in-frame rearrangements. Some clones are lacking; in checked studies, under half of them reflect an unresolved V gene, and why the rest are absent is not known. Clone size and V and J calls were adopted from that table, with D and trimming inferred from the DNA. This sample holds some 240,000 clones; 90% were observed only once. The top ten clones comprise approximately 2.3% of the sample.

Sequences were obtained from peripheral blood. This receptor was obtained from a woman aged 55-75 years with COVID-19, enrolled during active disease.

The nucleotides are TGTGCCAGCACCTCGGGAGGGAGGCCAACAGATACGCAGTATTTT. Translated, this gives CASTSGGRPTDTQYF. The sequence joins TRBV7-2 to TRBJ2-3; the central 8 bases match TRBD2. Here V drops 7 bases and J drops 3 bases, and the junction holds 9 bases not matched to any gene. The CDR1 and CDR2 encoded by the germline V gene are SGHTA and FQGNSA. The CDR3 runs 15 amino acids, cysteine and phenylalanine included. CDR3 DNA is the only sequence kept; it has 45 bases, read in frame from the first base.